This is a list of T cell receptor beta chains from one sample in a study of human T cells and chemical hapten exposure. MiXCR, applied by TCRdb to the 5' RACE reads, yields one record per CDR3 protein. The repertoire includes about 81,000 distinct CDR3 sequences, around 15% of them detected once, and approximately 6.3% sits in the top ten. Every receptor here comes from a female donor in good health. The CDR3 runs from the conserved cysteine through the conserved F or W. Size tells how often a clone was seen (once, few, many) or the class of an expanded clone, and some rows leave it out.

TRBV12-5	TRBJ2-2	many	CASGFLGVSGFANTGELFF
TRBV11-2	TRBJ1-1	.	CASSLDRDFQAFF
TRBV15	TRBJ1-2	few	CATSRAFNSRGYTF
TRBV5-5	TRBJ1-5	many	CASSLKRTNRVGQPQHF
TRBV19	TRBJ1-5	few	CASSIDTSQHF
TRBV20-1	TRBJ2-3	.	CSARTQGLAGVLPDTQYF
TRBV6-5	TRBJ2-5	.	CASSYPIGETQYF
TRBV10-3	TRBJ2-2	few	CATRTSGGAPGELFF
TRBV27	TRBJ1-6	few	CASSLGGAGDSPLHF
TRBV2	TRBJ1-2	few	CASSQDDSVGGYTF
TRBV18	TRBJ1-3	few	CASSPFREDTIYF
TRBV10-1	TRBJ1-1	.	CASSADRHTEAFF
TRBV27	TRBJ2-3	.	CASSGQGRGTDTQYF
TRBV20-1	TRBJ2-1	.	CSARSSGGRSYNEQFF
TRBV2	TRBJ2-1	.	CASSEGPVSEQFF
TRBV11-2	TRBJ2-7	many	CASSYGTGGTYEQYF
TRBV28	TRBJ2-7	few	CASSFIGQTEQYF
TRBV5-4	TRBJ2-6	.	CASSLEVGGLGANVLTF
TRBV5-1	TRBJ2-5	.	CASSLVLAGGQETQYF
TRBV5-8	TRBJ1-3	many	CASSLRTIYF
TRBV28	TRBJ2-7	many	CASSPLGGGSYEQYF
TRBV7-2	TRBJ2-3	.	CASRVGGFTADTQYF
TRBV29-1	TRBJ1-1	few	CSGGTGLSTEAFF
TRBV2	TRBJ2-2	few	CASSEVRAPGRIRGTGELFF
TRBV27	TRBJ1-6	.	CASSLTIDSPLHF
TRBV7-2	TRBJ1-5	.	CASSLVLGGMGNQPQHF
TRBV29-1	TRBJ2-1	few	CSTRDPRYDEQFF
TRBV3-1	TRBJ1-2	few	CASSQKWTGELYGYTF
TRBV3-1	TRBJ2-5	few	CASSHRDRGPETQYF
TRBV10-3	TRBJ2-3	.	CATRTGQFTDTQYF
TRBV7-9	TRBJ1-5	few	CASSKGSLGQPQHF
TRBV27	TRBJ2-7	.	CASSLSGGRAEGEQYF
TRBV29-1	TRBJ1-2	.	CSVDRGVDYGYTF
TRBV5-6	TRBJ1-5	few	CASSLGPADQPQHF
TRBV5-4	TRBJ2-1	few	CASSFGFSEQFF
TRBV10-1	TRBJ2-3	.	CASSEIRTSSTDTQYF
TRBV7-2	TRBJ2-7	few	CASSSRTYEQYF
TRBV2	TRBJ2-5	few	CASVGQGRETQYF
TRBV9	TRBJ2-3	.	CASSLESAHSRPDTQYF
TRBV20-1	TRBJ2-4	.	CSASLEVTKNIQYF
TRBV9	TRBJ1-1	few	CASSVGQGGNTEAFF
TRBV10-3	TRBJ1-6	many	CAISDQGRQEYSPLHF
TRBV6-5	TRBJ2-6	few	CASSRSKDSIKSGANVLTF
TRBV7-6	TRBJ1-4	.	CASSLSAGANEKLFF
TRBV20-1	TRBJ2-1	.	CSAPFAGGYNEQFF
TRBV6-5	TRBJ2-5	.	CASSPVTSQAGTQYF
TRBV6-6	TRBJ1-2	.	CASWSQQGASYGYTF
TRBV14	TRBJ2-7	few	CASSQGRAPLYEQYF
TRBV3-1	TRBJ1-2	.	CASSQGATGFGYTF
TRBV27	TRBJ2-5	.	CASSSGRRQGRETQYF
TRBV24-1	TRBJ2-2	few	CATQTGGAETGELFF
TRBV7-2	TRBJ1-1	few	CASSLGIRGTEAFF
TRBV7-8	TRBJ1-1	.	CASSSFRGFEAFF
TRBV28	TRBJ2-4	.	CASSRDRGLAKNIQYF